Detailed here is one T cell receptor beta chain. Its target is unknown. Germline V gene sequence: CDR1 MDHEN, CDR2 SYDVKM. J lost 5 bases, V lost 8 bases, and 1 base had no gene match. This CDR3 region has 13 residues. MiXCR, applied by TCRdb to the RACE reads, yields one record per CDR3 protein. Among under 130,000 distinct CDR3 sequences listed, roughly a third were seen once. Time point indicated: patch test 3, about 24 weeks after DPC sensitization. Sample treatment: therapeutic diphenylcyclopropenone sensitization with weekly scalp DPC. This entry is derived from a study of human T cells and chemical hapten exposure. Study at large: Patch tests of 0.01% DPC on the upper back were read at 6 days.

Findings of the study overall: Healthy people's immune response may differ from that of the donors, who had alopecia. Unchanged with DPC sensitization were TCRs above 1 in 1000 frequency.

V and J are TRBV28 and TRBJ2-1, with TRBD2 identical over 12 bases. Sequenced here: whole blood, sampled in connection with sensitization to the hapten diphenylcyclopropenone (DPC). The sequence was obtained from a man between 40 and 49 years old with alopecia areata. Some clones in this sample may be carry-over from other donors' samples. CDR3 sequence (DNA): TGTGCCAGCGGACTAGCGGGGAACAATGAGCAGTTCTTC. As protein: CASGLAGNNEQFF.